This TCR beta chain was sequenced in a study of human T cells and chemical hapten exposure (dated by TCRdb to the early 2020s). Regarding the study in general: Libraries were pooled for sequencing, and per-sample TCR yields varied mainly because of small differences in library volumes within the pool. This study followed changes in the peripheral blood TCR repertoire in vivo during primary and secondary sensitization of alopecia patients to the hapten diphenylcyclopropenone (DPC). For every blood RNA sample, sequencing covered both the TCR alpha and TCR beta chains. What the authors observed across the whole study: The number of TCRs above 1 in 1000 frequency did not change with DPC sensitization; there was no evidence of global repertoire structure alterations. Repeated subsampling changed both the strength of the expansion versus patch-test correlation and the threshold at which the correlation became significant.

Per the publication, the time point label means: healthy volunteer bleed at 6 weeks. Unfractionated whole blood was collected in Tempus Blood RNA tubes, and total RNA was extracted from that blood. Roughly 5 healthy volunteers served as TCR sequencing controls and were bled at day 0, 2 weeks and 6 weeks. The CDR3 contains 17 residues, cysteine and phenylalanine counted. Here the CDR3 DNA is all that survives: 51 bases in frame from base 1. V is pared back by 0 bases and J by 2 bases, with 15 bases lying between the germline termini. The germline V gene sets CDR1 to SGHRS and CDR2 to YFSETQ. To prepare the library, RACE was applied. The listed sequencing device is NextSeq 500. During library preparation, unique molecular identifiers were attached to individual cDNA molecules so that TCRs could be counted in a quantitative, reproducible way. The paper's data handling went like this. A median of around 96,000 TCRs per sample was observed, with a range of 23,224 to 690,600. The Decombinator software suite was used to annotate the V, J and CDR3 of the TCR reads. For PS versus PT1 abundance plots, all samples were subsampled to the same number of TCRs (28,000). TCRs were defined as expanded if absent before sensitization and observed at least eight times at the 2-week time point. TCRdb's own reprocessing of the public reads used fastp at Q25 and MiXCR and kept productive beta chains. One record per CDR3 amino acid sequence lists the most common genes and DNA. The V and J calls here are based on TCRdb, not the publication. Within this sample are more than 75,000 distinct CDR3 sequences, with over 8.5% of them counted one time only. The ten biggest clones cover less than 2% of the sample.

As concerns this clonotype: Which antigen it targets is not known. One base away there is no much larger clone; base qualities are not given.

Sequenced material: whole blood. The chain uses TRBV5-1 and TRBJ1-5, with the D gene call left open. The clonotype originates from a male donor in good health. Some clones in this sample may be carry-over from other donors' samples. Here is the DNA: TGCGCCAGCAGCTTGGGGTTGGCCGATGGAGGCAATCAGCCCCAGCATTTT. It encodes CASSLGLADGGNQPQHF.